Listed below are T cell receptor beta chains from one sample, sequenced in a study of T cell changes during pregnancy in multiple sclerosis. Sequenced by immunoSEQ multiplex PCR; TCRdb stores in-frame clones only, minus some. This sample carries approximately 52,000 clones, around 94% of them seen once, and the ten largest clones take less than 0.3%. This specimen consisted of CD4+ T cells from peripheral blood mononuclear cells, obtained in the third trimester of pregnancy. These receptors were collected from a female donor with multiple sclerosis, enrolled in a pregnancy study. CDR3s include the opening cysteine and the closing phenylalanine or tryptophan. The D gene is left open where the match is weak. The size field is filled for only some rows; it gives once, few, many or a size class.

d_gene	abundance	v_gene	j_gene	CDR3nt	CDR3aa
TRBD1	-	TRBV2	TRBJ1-2	TGTGCCAGCAGTCGCCGGGACAGGGGATACTATGGCTACACCTTC	CASSRRDRGYYGYTF
TRBD1	-	TRBV18	TRBJ2-3	TGTGCCAGCTCACCTTCCGGGACAGGGCCTGATACGCAGTATTTT	CASSPSGTGPDTQYF
-	-	TRBV11-2	TRBJ2-7	TGTGCCAGCAGCTATACTAGGAGTACCTACGAGCAGTACTTC	CASSYTRSTYEQYF
-	few	TRBV27	TRBJ1-6	TGTGCCAGCAGTTTCGGCTCCTATAATTCACCCCTCCACTTT	CASSFGSYNSPLHF
-	-	TRBV4-1	TRBJ2-1	TGCGCCAGCAGCCAAGTGAGTTTTGTCTCCAATGAGCAGTTCTTC	CASSQVSFVSNEQFF
-	-	TRBV6-1	TRBJ1-1	TGTGCCAGCAGTTGGAGAGTTGAGACTGAAGCTTTCTTT	CASSWRVETEAFF
TRBD2	-	TRBV19	TRBJ2-1	TGTGCCAGTAGTCCATCAGCGGGGGGGCCCACCTCCTACAATGAGCAGTTCTTC	CASSPSAGGPTSYNEQFF
TRBD2	-	TRBV2	TRBJ2-7	TGTGCCAGCCGTCAGCGATTTAGCGGGGCGACCTACGAGCAGTACTTC	CASRQRFSGATYEQYF
-	-	TRBV7-6	TRBJ2-1	TGTGCCAGCAGCTTATTCCAGGGAAATGAGCAGTTCTTC	CASSLFQGNEQFF
TRBD1	-	TRBV6-1	TRBJ1-2	TGTGCCAGCAGCGCCAGGACAGGGTATGGCTACACCTTC	CASSARTGYGYTF
-	-	TRBV28	TRBJ1-1	TGTGCCAGCAGTTTAAAAGGACTCCGATCGGTGAACACTGAAGCTTTCTTT	CASSLKGLRSVNTEAFF
-	-	TRBV10-2	TRBJ1-5	TGCGCCAGCAGTGATCGGGGGGGCGCGGTAAGGCCCCAGCATTTT	CASSDRGGAVRPQHF
-	once	TRBV5-1	TRBJ2-7	TGCGCCAGCAGCTTGGCCCAGGACGAGCAGTACTTC	CASSLAQDEQYF
TRBD2	-	TRBV6-1	TRBJ2-1	TGTGCCAGCAGTGAATTCTTCGGGAGGGCTCGGAGTGAGCAGTTCTTC	CASSEFFGRARSEQFF
-	-	TRBV27	TRBJ2-3	TGTGCCAGCAGTTCCAGCCTGACTAGTTTTGATACGCAGTATTTT	CASSSSLTSFDTQYF
-	-	TRBV19	TRBJ2-2	TGTGCCAGTAGTCAAGGGGCACTGTACACCGGGGAGCTGTTTTTT	CASSQGALYTGELFF
TRBD2	-	TRBV4-2	TRBJ2-6	TGTGCCAGCAGCCAAGTGGCTAGCGGGGTAGGTTCTGGGGCCAACGTCCTGACTTTC	CASSQVASGVGSGANVLTF
-	-	TRBV29-1	TRBJ1-1	TGCAGCGTTAGACAGACCGAGAACACTGAAGCTTTCTTT	CSVRQTENTEAFF
-	-	TRBV9	TRBJ2-7	TGTGCCAGCAGCGTAGCGGGCAGGGGTTACGAGCAGTACTTC	CASSVAGRGYEQYF
TRBD1	-	TRBV2	TRBJ2-5	TGTGCCAGCAGGGGTGACAGGGCGCGATCTGGGAGCCAGTACTTC	CASRGDRARSGSQYF